A single sample gave rise to the 13 T cell receptor beta chains below, sequenced in a study of T cell responses to AZD1222 COVID-19 vaccine. The method was immunoSEQ multiplex PCR; TCRdb's version includes in-frame clones alone and lacks a portion of them. The table includes roughly 80,000 clones, approximately 90% detected once. Source: peripheral blood, taken 28 days after the second AZD1222 dose. All receptors come from an adult who received the AZD1222 COVID-19 vaccine.

The rearrangement links TRBV19 to TRBJ1-3; no firm D call. Germline values: CDR1 LNHDA, CDR2 SQIVND (reference sequence). This CDR3 spans 15 amino acids. V lost 8 bases and J 0 bases, leaving 14 bases between the germline ends. CDR3 in DNA: TGTGCCAGTGCCCAAACAGAGTTCTCTGGAAACACCATATATTTT. The encoded protein is CASAQTEFSGNTIYF.

The chain is built from TRBV14 and TRBJ2-5; D possibly corresponds to TRBD2 (6 bases). Germline V gene sequence: CDR1 SGHDN, CDR2 FVKESK. Trimming took 1 base from V and 7 from J, leaving 13 bases between them. This CDR3 comprises 14 residues. The CDR3 here is CASSQGLALGTQYF. The CDR3 DNA reads TGTGCCAGCAGCCAAGGCCTAGCGCTGGGGACCCAGTACTTC.

The genes are TRBV19 and TRBJ1-2; D is ambiguous. From germline, CDR1 is LNHDA and CDR2 SQIVND (reference sequence). Trimming shortened V by 2 bases and J by 2 bases, and 9 bases separated the two germline ends. This CDR3 spans 14 amino acids. DNA for the CDR3: TGTGCCAGTAGTATAATGAAGGGCAACTATGGCTACACCTTC. Amino acids: CASSIMKGNYGYTF.

The gene calls are TRBV10-1 and TRBJ2-1; 8 bases agree with TRBD2. CDR1 is WNHNN, CDR2 SYGVQD, per germline (reference sequence). The CDR3 covers 15 residues. Trimming removed 4 bases from V and 12 bases from J; junction bases left unmatched: 14. CDR3 coding DNA: TGCGCCAGCAGTGGGGAGGGACTAGGCGAACTTGGGCAGTTCTTC. Its protein product is CASSGEGLGELGQFF.

V gene TRBV7-9 combines with J gene TRBJ1-2, with 7 bases identical to TRBD1. There are 16 residues in the CDR3. CDR1 SEHNR and CDR2 FQNEAQ come from the germline V gene (reference sequence). V was pared by 1 base and J by 0 bases, with 5 bases of the junction left unmatched. CDR3 nucleotides: TGTGCCAGCAGCTTAGGGGGTCAGGGGGCTAACTATGGCTACACCTTC. As protein: CASSLGGQGANYGYTF.

This clone was counted between two and nine times. The identical CDR3 is also encoded by other nucleotide sequences in the sample. The genes are TRBV10-2 and TRBJ2-3; a weak D match, TRBD2 (6 bases). CDR3 length: 15 amino acids. Germline V gives CDR1 WSHSY, CDR2 SAAADI. V lost 3 bases and J lost 5, with 15 bases in between. The CDR3 sequence: CASSERRGGEDTQYF. The CDR3, as DNA: TGCGCCAGCAGTGAAAGGAGGGGCGGGGAAGATACGCAGTATTTT.

The chain joins TRBV4-2 to TRBJ2-2; D unresolved. V lost 3 bases to trimming and J lost 5 bases, with 13 bases between them. The V gene's germline CDR1 is LGHNA and CDR2 YNFKEQ. The CDR3 runs to 15 residues. The CDR3 reads CASSHTIGVTGELFF. CDR3 DNA sequence: TGTGCCAGCAGCCATACAATTGGGGTAACCGGGGAGCTGTTTTTT.

The chain combines TRBV5-6 with TRBJ1-1; D uncertain. This CDR3 is built from 16 residues. Trimming cost V 4 bases and J 0 bases, with 16 bases left between them. Per the germline V gene, CDR1 is SGHDT and CDR2 is YYEEEE. The CDR3 DNA is TGTGCCAGCAGCCCCTCAATTAAGGGAATGAACACTGAAGCTTTCTTT. Translated, it gives CASSPSIKGMNTEAFF.

The rearrangement joins TRBV4-1 to TRBJ2-3, with 13 bases identical to TRBD2. J lost 4 bases, V lost 0 bases, and 7 bases had no gene match. This CDR3 contains 18 residues. Germline V gene data show CDR1 as MGHRA and CDR2 as YSYEKL. Here the CDR3 DNA reads TGCGCCAGCAGCCAAGATCGGTGGACTAGCGGGGGTCCAGATACGCAGTATTTT. It yields the protein CASSQDRWTSGGPDTQYF.

The chain uses TRBV7-6 and TRBJ2-1; 7 positions agree with TRBD2. Germline V gives CDR1 SGHVS, CDR2 FNYEAQ. V shed 1 base, J shed 4 bases, and the junction held 4 bases outside the gene matches. The CDR3 sequence is 15 residues long. The CDR3 here is CASSLERGGYNEQFF. The CDR3 coding sequence is TGTGCCAGCAGCTTAGAGCGGGGAGGGTACAATGAGCAGTTCTTC.

This clone was observed once. This chain connects TRBV15 to TRBJ1-2, with D perhaps matching TRBD1 (5 bases). The length of the CDR3 is 13 residues. From germline, CDR1 is LNHNV and CDR2 YYDKDF (reference sequence). V was shortened by 8 bases and J by 8 bases, with 18 bases between the two germline ends. CDR3 bases: TGTGCCACCGCCGACAGAGGACAAGGGGGCTACACCTTC. Amino acids: CATADRGQGGYTF.

This rearrangement joins TRBV5-4 to TRBJ2-3; D unclear. Germline loops: CDR1 SGHNT, CDR2 YYREEE (reference sequence). V lost 3 bases and J lost 0, with 5 bases in between. The CDR3 spans 13 residues. CDR3 amino acids: CASSSTSTDTQYF. DNA for the CDR3: TGTGCCAGCAGCTCGACTAGCACAGATACGCAGTATTTT.

The genes are TRBV7-3 and TRBJ1-1, with D possibly being TRBD1 (6 bases). The CDR3 is made up of 13 amino acids. Trimming removed 5 bases from V and 2 bases from J, with 9 bases in between. Germline CDR1 is SGHTA and CDR2 is FQGTGA. Here the CDR3 reads CASSVDSNTEAFF. The CDR3 DNA follows: TGTGCCAGCAGCGTGGACAGTAACACTGAAGCTTTCTTT.